The source of this T cell receptor beta chain is a study of cytomegalovirus exposure and HLA in healthy donors. As concerns this clone: The antigen remains unidentified.

Study-wide results and limits: In the analysis, some V segments, TRBV6-2 and TRBV6-3 included, were excluded as indistinguishable.

The PCR used 60 Vbeta and 13 Jbeta primers. Libraries were prepared by immunoSEQ multiplex PCR; TCRdb keeps only in-frame clonotypes and omits some of them. The top ten clones hold under 3.5% of a sample with more than 70,000 clones, 77% of them seen once. Germline CDR1 reads SGHVS; CDR2 reads FQNEAQ. V gave up 5 bases and J gave up 5 bases; unmatched junction bases: 12. The CDR3 contains 17 residues. The sequencing sample was made of PBMCs. The source is a man between 45 and 60 years old in good health and CMV-seropositive. This chain joins TRBV7-8 and TRBJ2-1; 10 bases are shared with TRBD2. CDR3 loop: CASSRATSGKPHNEQFF. The CDR3 DNA reads as TGTGCCAGCAGCCGCGCCACTAGCGGGAAGCCTCACAATGAGCAGTTCTTC.